This T cell receptor (beta chain) emerged from a study of cytomegalovirus exposure and HLA in healthy donors. In the PCR, 60 Vbeta and 13 Jbeta primers were used. Assay: immunoSEQ multiplex PCR; the TCRdb copy retains only in-frame clones and omits some. The profile shows approximately 130,000 clones, around 77% of them singletons. As regards this clone: Its antigen is currently unknown. Other DNA sequences in this sample translate to the same CDR3.

CDR1 and CDR2 (germline): SEHNR, FQNEAQ (reference sequence). After removal of 6 bases from V and 6 bases from J, the junction contained 7 bases not matched to a gene. The CDR3 spans 13 residues. Study results and caveats: In a later analysis, a genetic analysis reported fewer productive-TCR N-insertions in an Asian-associated ancestry cluster than the cohort average. It was taken for granted in presence/absence analyses that sequencing depth across donors was roughly uniform. Cytomegalovirus association was listed for about 180 TCR beta chains. A later analysis reported that several of the most significant clusters appeared to be linked to common viral pathogens, among them Epstein-Barr virus.

The V call is TRBV7-9, the J call TRBJ1-2; 7 nucleotides line up with TRBD1. The sequence came from a man aged 45-65 years in good health and CMV-seronegative. Material: PBMCs. CDR3 amino acids: CASRDREDHGYTF. The CDR3 DNA reads TGTGCCAGCAGAGACAGGGAGGACCATGGCTACACCTTC.